Below, 2 T cell receptor beta chains from the same sample are listed, as sequenced in a study of blood T cell repertoires in COVID-19. Sequencing was performed with immunoSEQ multiplex PCR; in TCRdb, only in-frame clones are kept and a portion is missing. The sample includes approximately 210,000 clones, 86% seen only once; the top ten take over 2%. The sequenced sample consisted of peripheral blood. These receptors were taken from a man aged 25 to 40 who had recovered from COVID-19.

The CDR3 DNA reads TGTGCCAGCAGGCTCTACCTGAATACAGGACCGTATAATTCACCCCTCCACTTT. Protein sequence: CASRLYLNTGPYNSPLHF. The chain links TRBV28 to TRBJ1-6, with a possible D match to TRBD1 (5 bases). The ends were cut back, 6 bases at V and 4 bases at J, with 22 bases in the middle. CDR3 size: 18 residues. CDR1 and CDR2 (germline): MDHEN, SYDVKM.

This clone was observed once. The chain combines TRBV11-3 with TRBJ2-4; perhaps TRBD1 as D (5 bases). This CDR3 has 14 residues. Trimming shortened V by 2 bases and J by 8 bases, and 13 bases separated the two germline ends. Per germline, CDR1 SGHNT and CDR2 YENEEA. CDR3 bases: TGTGCCAGCAGCTTAACGACAGAATCGGACATTCAGTACTTC. Residues: CASSLTTESDIQYF.